These 21 T cell receptor beta chains share one sample of origin, sequenced in a study of blood T cell repertoires in COVID-19. Profiled with immunoSEQ multiplex PCR; TCRdb holds only in-frame clones, not every one. Seen here are 100,000 to 120,000 clones, roughly 85% observed once, and the top ten hold about 5%. The sequencing sample was made of peripheral blood. The receptors come from a human donor in a cohort sampled during active COVID-19.

The chain uses TRBV6-1 and TRBJ2-2, with a weak D call TRBD2 (5 bases). Germline CDR1 and CDR2: MNHNS and SASEGT. V was clipped by 0 bases and J by 3 bases, with 8 bases between them. CDR3 size: 15 residues. This CDR3 is CASSEASGDTGELFF. The CDR3, as DNA: TGTGCCAGCAGTGAAGCGTCCGGGGACACCGGGGAGCTGTTTTTT.

This chain connects TRBV5-1 to TRBJ1-2; 9 bases line up with TRBD1. CDR3 length: 17 amino acids. Looked up from germline, CDR1 is SGHRS and CDR2 is YFSETQ. The junction had 12 bases not matched to a gene; V was cut back by 3 bases and J by 3 bases. This CDR3 is CASSSTGQGLSDYGYTF. The CDR3 bases are TGCGCCAGCAGCTCCACGGGACAGGGACTCTCTGACTATGGCTACACCTTC. Supplemented by reference TRBV5-1 and TRBJ1-2, the full variable domain reads KAGVTQTPRYLIKTRGQQVTLSCSPISGHRSVSWYQQTPGQGLQFLFEYFSETQRNKGNFPGRFSGRQFSNSRSEMNVSTLELGDSALYLCASSSTGQGLSDYGYTFGSGTRLTVV.

The rearrangement uses TRBV19 and TRBJ1-5; maybe TRBD1 (6 bases). The CDR3 contains 18 residues. Looked up from germline, CDR1 is LNHDA and CDR2 is SQIVND (reference sequence). V was cut by 5 bases and J by 0 bases, with 20 bases left in between. CDR3 in DNA: TGTGCCAGTAGTCTCAGGACAGCCCTAACCCTTAGCAATCAGCCCCAGCATTTT. Translation gives CASSLRTALTLSNQPQHF.

This chain connects TRBV19 to TRBJ1-5; 8 bases are a match to TRBD1. Germline V gene lookup returns CDR1 LNHDA and CDR2 SQIVND (reference sequence). The CDR3 runs to 15 residues. V lost 7 bases and J lost 6; bases outside the gene matches: 11. CDR3 protein: CASTRGRIGSQPQHF. DNA for the CDR3: TGTGCCAGTACCAGGGGGCGCATCGGTAGTCAGCCCCAGCATTTT.

This clone was detected only once. The CDR3 DNA follows: TGTGCCAGTAGTATAGAAAAGGGGGCAGGCAATCAGCCCCAGCATTTT. Translation: CASSIEKGAGNQPQHF. The chain has TRBV19 and TRBJ1-5; TRBD1 agrees at 7 bases. Germline loops: CDR1 LNHDA, CDR2 SQIVND (reference sequence). V shed 0 bases, J shed 2 bases, and the junction held 4 bases outside the gene matches. The CDR3 runs 16 residues. The full variable domain, rest sourced from reference TRBV19 and TRBJ1-5, is DGGITQSPKYLFRKEGQNVTLSCEQNLNHDAMYWYRQDPGQGLRLIYYSQIVNDFQKGDIAEGYSVSREKKESFPLTVTSAQKNPTAFYLCASSIEKGAGNQPQHFGDGTRLSIL.

V gene TRBV24-1 combines with J gene TRBJ2-7; 7 nucleotides align to TRBD1. Germline loops: CDR1 KGHDR, CDR2 SFDVKD. V lost 4 bases, J lost 4 bases, and 9 bases stayed unmatched. There are 15 residues in the CDR3. CDR3 protein: CATSDPTGKEYEQYF. For the CDR3, the DNA is TGTGCCACCAGTGACCCGACAGGGAAGGAATACGAGCAGTACTTC.

The chain combines TRBV19 with TRBJ2-3, with 8 bases aligning to TRBD2. CDR1 LNHDA and CDR2 SQIVND come from the germline V gene (reference sequence). The junction had 3 bases not matched to a gene; V was cut back by 1 base and J by 3 bases. The CDR3 is 15 residues long. CDR3 sequence reads: CASSIGGGKTDTQYF. The CDR3 coding sequence is TGTGCCAGTAGTATAGGCGGGGGGAAGACAGATACGCAGTATTTT.

V usage is TRBV5-6 and J usage is TRBJ2-7; 11 positions match TRBD2. Germline V gene sequence: CDR1 SGHDT, CDR2 YYEEEE. V lost 4 bases and J lost 3; bases outside the gene matches: 12. There are 17 residues in the CDR3. CDR3 bases: TGTGCCAGCAGCCTTCTTACTAGCGGGAGAGACATCTACGAGCAGTACTTC. It specifies CASSLLTSGRDIYEQYF.

The CDR3 spells CASSIGPGPSLSTDTQYF. As DNA, the CDR3 is TGTGCCAGTAGTATAGGACCGGGTCCCTCTTTAAGCACAGATACGCAGTATTTT. V and J are TRBV19 and TRBJ2-3; D is unresolved. The CDR3 is 18 amino acids. Germline assignment: CDR1 LNHDA and CDR2 SQIVND (reference sequence). V gave up 1 base and J gave up 0 bases, with 17 bases separating them.

This clone was counted a few times. This chain joins TRBV21-1 and TRBJ1-5; the D call of TRBD1 is as the table states it, not checked on the DNA. TRBV21-1 is labeled a pseudogene. The CDR3 contains 18 residues. CDR3 coding DNA: TGTGCCAGCAGCAAAGAGGGGCAGTTTAAGCCCCACAATCAGCCCCAGCATTTT. As protein: CASSKEGQFKPHNQPQHF.

The chain couples TRBV6-5 to TRBJ1-1; TRBD1 matches 8 bases. The CDR3 sequence is 14 residues long. From germline, CDR1 is MNHEY and CDR2 SVGAGI. After removal of 1 base from V and 4 bases from J, the junction contained 2 bases not matched to a gene. CDR3 coding DNA: TGTGCCAGCAGTTACTTCGGACAGGGCACTGAAGCTTTCTTT. Translated, it gives CASSYFGQGTEAFF.

The genes are TRBV19 and TRBJ2-2, with a possible D match to TRBD2 (6 bases). The CDR3 is made up of 19 amino acids. V dropped 3 bases and J dropped 5 bases, with 25 bases sitting between them. The germline CDR1 and CDR2 sequences are LNHDA and SQIVND (reference sequence). The CDR3 nucleotides are TGTGCCAGTAGTATTTGGGCCCCGGGTCAGGGAGGAGGGACCGGGGAGCTGTTTTTT. It codes for CASSIWAPGQGGGTGELFF.

This clone turned up a few times. This chain joins TRBV7-8 and TRBJ1-1; 7 nucleotides match TRBD1. V shed 2 bases and J 4 bases; nucleotides not matched to a gene: 4. Germline V gene lookup returns CDR1 SGHVS and CDR2 FQNEAQ. This CDR3 comprises 14 residues. The CDR3 region is CASSLQYRGTEAFF. The CDR3 region has the DNA TGTGCCAGCAGCTTACAGTACAGGGGCACTGAAGCTTTCTTT.

This chain connects TRBV4-1 to TRBJ2-6; TRBD2 is a possible D gene (5 bases). The V gene's germline CDR1 is MGHRA and CDR2 YSYEKL. This CDR3 is built from 19 residues. The V end lost 4 bases, the J end lost 0 bases, and 19 bases lay between the germline ends. In DNA, the CDR3 is TGCGCCAGCAGCCTACCCCCTCGGACGGGAAACTCTGGGGCCAACGTCCTGACTTTC. This sequence encodes CASSLPPRTGNSGANVLTF.

V gene TRBV7-2 combines with J gene TRBJ2-1; no reliable D call. The CDR3 runs to 16 residues. The V end lost 5 bases, the J end lost 5 bases, and 19 bases lay between the germline ends. In germline, CDR1 is SGHTA, CDR2 FQGNSA. In DNA form, the CDR3 reads TGTGCCAGCAGCGCCCGAGAGGCCGGCCCCCACAATGAGCAGTTCTTC. It yields the protein CASSAREAGPHNEQFF.

The chain joins TRBV30 to TRBJ1-5; 8 positions agree with TRBD1. The length of the CDR3 is 14 residues. The germline V gene has CDR1 GTSNPN and CDR2 SVGIG (reference sequence). V dropped 5 bases and J dropped 3; count of bases not matched to a gene: 6. The CDR3 bases are TGTGCCTGGTCGGGACAGGCTTTCAATCAGCCCCAGCATTTT. Protein product: CAWSGQAFNQPQHF.

Only one count was recorded for this clone. The V and J genes are TRBV6-4 and TRBJ2-5, with 9 bases identical to TRBD1. With V trimmed by 6 bases and J by 3 bases, 17 bases remained unmatched. Per the germline V gene, CDR1 is MRHNA and CDR2 is SNTAGT. CDR3 size: 18 residues. The CDR3 loop is CASREDDRRTGAEETQYF. The CDR3 region has the DNA TGTGCCAGCAGAGAAGACGATCGGCGGACAGGGGCCGAAGAGACCCAGTACTTC.

The chain is built from TRBV19 and TRBJ1-2, with D possibly matching TRBD1 (5 bases). V lost 6 bases and J lost 7, with 18 bases in between. CDR1 and CDR2 (germline): LNHDA, SQIVND (reference sequence). The CDR3 extends over 14 amino acids. The CDR3 loop reads CASSRDSLQLGYTF. DNA for the CDR3: TGTGCCAGTAGCAGGGACTCACTCCAGCTTGGCTACACCTTC.

The chain links TRBV18 to TRBJ2-7, with D perhaps TRBD1 (5 bases). Trimming took 4 bases from V and 11 from J, leaving 18 bases between them. Germline V gene lookup returns CDR1 KGHSH and CDR2 LQKENI. CDR3 size: 13 residues. CDR3: CASSLDPQGSKYF. CDR3 in DNA: TGTGCCAGCTCACTAGATCCTCAGGGAAGCAAGTACTTC.

J is TRBJ2-3 and V is TRBV9; D is possibly TRBD2 (5 bases). Trimming cost V 0 bases and J 0 bases, with 14 bases left between them. Germline V lookup: CDR1 SGDLS, CDR2 YYNGEE. The CDR3 has 17 amino acids. CDR3 DNA sequence: TGTGCCAGCAGCGTAGAAGAGACTACGGATAGCACAGATACGCAGTATTTT. Amino acids: CASSVEETTDSTDTQYF.

The chain employs TRBV2 and TRBJ2-3, with D uncertain. Germline values: CDR1 SNHLY, CDR2 FYNNEI. The CDR3 is 10 residues long. V lost 9 bases and J 5 bases, leaving 6 bases between the germline ends. Written as DNA, the CDR3 is TGTGCCAGTTTAAAAGATACGCAGTATTTT. Translation gives CASLKDTQYF.